This T cell receptor (beta chain) was captured by sequencing in a study of post-analysis software for immune sequencing data (dated by TCRdb to about 2015). Background for the entire study: Recorded disease courses included relapsing-remitting, secondary progressive and progressive-relapsing multiple sclerosis, with some patients lacking subtype annotation. The patient repertoires were set against 10 or so previously published healthy control repertoires from donors whose ages ranged from roughly 6 to 26 years. A subset of samples was prepared in parallel using single-end sample barcoding, then pooled and co-amplified after Illumina adapter ligation.

The germline V gene sets CDR1 to SGHDT and CDR2 to YYEEEE. CDR3 length: 14 amino acids, cysteine to phenylalanine. The entry retains the CDR3 DNA only, 42 bases that are in frame from base 1. What the study reported, not specific to this receptor: The control group was slightly older than the multiple sclerosis patient group. Compared with controls, multiple sclerosis patients had significantly lower normalized Chao1 diversity, a finding suggesting substantial peripheral T-cell clonal expansion. Direct clustering with F measure showed strong co-clustering of samples prepared in the same batch, prompting a batch-effect correction. Significantly higher frequencies in patients than in controls were found for several TRBV segments, including TRBV5-6, TRBV5-1 and TRBV20-1.

This clonotype has just a few counts. Its antigen is not yet known. Compared with germline, one end of the junction differs, possibly owing to a read error. The library was prepared using PCR. TCRdb names Illumina HiSeq 2500 as the instrument used. To reduce PCR and sequencing biases, unique molecular identifiers were incorporated into the TCR beta cDNA libraries. Per 1 to 10 million input T cells, approximately 500,000 cDNA molecules were obtained, such that each molecule approximated one T cell. The same protocol used for the earlier healthy control dataset was applied to prepare and sequence the patient libraries. Samples belonging to the same batch were prepared together, multiplexed and sequenced on a shared HiSeq lane. Per the authors' processing: Raw barcoded reads were processed with MIGEC, discarding single-read molecular identifier groups before consensus assembly and CDR3 extraction. VDJtools was used for post-analysis of the clonotype tables, with diversity normalized by down-sampling every dataset to the smallest sample size. To correct batch-related cross-sample contamination, repertoire overlap clustering matched CDR3 amino acid sequences but not nucleotide sequences. TCRdb reran the public reads through fastp at Q25 and MiXCR, keeping productive beta chains. Each entry is one CDR3 protein sequence, shown with its most common DNA and genes. The V and J calls and clone size come from TCRdb's table, not from the authors' own analysis. For this sample there are hundreds of thousands of distinct CDR3 sequences; 36% appear just once. Of the sample, 4% to 5.5% is held by the ten largest clones.

To demonstrate the VDJtools post-analysis software, TCR beta repertoires were profiled from the peripheral blood of roughly 12 young patients with multiple sclerosis. Multiple sclerosis patients were children and adolescents aged 6 to 15 years. The TCR was taken from a girl aged 5-17 years with multiple sclerosis. The specimen sequenced was blood. The sequence is built from TRBV5-6 and TRBJ1-6, with 7 bases in between that match TRBD1. CDR3 region: CASATGLGNSPRHF. The sequenced DNA: TGTGCCAGCGCGACAGGGTTAGGCAATTCACCCCGCCACTTT.